This T cell receptor (beta chain) appears in the sequencing data of a study of T cells after yellow fever vaccination. The study's findings and limits: Sorted repertoires could include abundant contaminating clonotypes from bulk cells.

Losses at the gene ends were 0 bases for V and 3 bases for J; bases not matched to a gene: 9. CDR1 SGHRS and CDR2 YFSETQ come from the germline V gene. This CDR3 contains 17 residues. This clonotype has only a few counts. Its antigen remains unknown. MiXCR was run by TCRdb on the 5' RACE reads, yielding one entry per CDR3 protein. Found here are hundreds of thousands of distinct CDR3 sequences, more than 9% of them singletons; the top ten hold under 15%. The chain employs TRBV5-1 and TRBJ2-3; the match to TRBD2 covers 8 bases. The sequencing used PBMCs, collected on the day of the yellow fever booster vaccination. The TCR was taken from a man aged 25-45 years who received the YFV17D yellow fever vaccine. In nucleotides, the CDR3 is TGCGCCAGCAGCTTGGCCGGGGGGGCCCACGTAACAGATACGCAGTATTTT. This sequence encodes CASSLAGGAHVTDTQYF.